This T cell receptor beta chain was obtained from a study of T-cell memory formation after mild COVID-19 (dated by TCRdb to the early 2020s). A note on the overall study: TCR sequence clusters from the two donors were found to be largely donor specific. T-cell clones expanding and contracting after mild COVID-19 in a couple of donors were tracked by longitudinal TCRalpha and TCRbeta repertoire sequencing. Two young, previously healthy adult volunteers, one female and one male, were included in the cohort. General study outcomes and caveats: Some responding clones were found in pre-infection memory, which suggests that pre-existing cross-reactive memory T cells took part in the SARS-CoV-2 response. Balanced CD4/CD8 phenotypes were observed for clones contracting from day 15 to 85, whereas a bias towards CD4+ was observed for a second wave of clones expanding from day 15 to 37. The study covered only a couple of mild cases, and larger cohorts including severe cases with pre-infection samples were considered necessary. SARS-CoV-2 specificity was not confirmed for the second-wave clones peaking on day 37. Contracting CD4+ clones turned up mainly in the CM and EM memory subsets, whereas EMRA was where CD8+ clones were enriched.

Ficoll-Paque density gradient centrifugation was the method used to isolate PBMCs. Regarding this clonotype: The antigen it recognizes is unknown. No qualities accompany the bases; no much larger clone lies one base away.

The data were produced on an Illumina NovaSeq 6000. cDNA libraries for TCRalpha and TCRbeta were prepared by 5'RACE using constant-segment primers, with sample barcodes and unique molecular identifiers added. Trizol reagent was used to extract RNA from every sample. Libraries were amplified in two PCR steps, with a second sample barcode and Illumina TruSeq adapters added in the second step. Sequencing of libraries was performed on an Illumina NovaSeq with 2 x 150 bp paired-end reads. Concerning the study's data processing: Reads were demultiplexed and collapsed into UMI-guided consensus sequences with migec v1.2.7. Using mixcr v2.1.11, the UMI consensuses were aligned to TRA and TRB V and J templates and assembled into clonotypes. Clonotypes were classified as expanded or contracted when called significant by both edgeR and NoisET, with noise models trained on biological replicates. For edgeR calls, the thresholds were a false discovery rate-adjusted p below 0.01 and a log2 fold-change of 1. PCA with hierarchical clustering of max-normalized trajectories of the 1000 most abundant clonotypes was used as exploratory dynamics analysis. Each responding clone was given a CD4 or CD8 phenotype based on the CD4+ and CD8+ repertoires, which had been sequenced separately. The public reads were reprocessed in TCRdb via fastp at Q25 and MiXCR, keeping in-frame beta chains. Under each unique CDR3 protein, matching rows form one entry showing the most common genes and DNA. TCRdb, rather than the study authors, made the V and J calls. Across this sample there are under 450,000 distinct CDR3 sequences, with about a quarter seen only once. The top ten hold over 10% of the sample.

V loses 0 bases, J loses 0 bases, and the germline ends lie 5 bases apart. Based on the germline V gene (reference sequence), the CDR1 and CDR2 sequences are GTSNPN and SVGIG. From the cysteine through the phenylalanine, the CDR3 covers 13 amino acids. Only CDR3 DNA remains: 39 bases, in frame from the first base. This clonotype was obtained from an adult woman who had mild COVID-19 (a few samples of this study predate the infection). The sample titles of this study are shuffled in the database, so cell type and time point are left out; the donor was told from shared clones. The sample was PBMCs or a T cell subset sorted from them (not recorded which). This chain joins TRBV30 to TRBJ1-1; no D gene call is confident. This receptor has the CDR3 CAWSVPLNTEAFF. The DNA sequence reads TGTGCCTGGAGTGTGCCCCTGAACACTGAAGCTTTCTTT.